Listed below are T cell receptor beta chains from one sample, sequenced in a study of blood T cell repertoires in COVID-19. Data came from immunoSEQ multiplex PCR; TCRdb stores just in-frame clones and leaves some out. The sample records around 220,000 clones, 80% to 90% being singletons. The sequencing sample was made of peripheral blood. These receptors came from an elderly woman with acute or convalescent COVID-19. The CDR3 runs from the conserved cysteine through the conserved F or W. Fields, in order: V gene, CDR3 protein.

TRBV6-2/TRBV6-3 CASSYFPGQGGAFF
TRBV7-3 CASSPVGGGTEAFF
TRBV5-6 CASSRDRHVLNTEAFF
TRBV4-3 CASSPDREDTEAFF
TRBV3-1/TRBV3-2 CASSQPVDSGYTF
TRBV6-6 CASSPWGTGDSNQPQHF
TRBV15 CATSKEGGVGDTQYF
TRBV6-2/TRBV6-3 CASSYTGELYGYTF
TRBV5-1 CASSFGQGGNTIYF
TRBV6-5 CASSYLDSENSPLHF
TRBV6-5 CASSYTRDREAFF
TRBV18 CASSPKSRLGGYTF
TRBV12-3/TRBV12-4 CASSLGGPGGYTF
TRBV6-2/TRBV6-3 CASSYLAGGPTEQYF
TRBV4-3 CASSQEVAGFNEKLFF
TRBV2 CASSDTRRGTAGELFF
TRBV7-2 CASSSQSGGPPYNEQFF
TRBV11-3 CASSLDRTYEQYF
TRBV29-1 CSAEDGTGYNYGYTF
TRBV28 CASSLSGGSTDTQYF
TRBV4-3 CASSQDSMTDGYTF
TRBV11-1 CASSRDRGNEKLFF
TRBV6-6 CASSPETVPSSYEQYF
TRBV4-1 CASSQGFTGASATDTQYF
TRBV5-1 CASSLTRDTEAFF
TRBV19 CASKEGSADTQYF
TRBV19 CASSFRGGDQPQHF
TRBV5-1 CASSFLGEYEQYF
TRBV5-1 CASSWQGVVGANVLTF
TRBV27 CASSSLAGLGYEQYF
TRBV14 CASSQGIAAHYEQYF
TRBV2 CASTGQRNTGELFF
TRBV30 CAWTGLPNSPLHF
TRBV2 CASSEAPSGRYYEQYF
TRBV27 CASSLYFRGPREKLFF
TRBV18 CASSPPGTGGDGYTF
TRBV25-1 CASSAPSDRFSGEQYF